A single sample gave rise to the 15 T cell receptor beta chains below, sequenced in a study of T cells expressing NK-cell markers. One entry per CDR3 protein, without DNA, is what TCRdb gives after re-calling the 5' RACE reads. The ten top clones account for roughly 1.4%, within a sample of about 460,000 distinct CDR3 sequences. Sequencing was done on a sample of blood T cells: a sorted CD56 or NKG2C T cell subset, CD4+ or CD8+ T cells, or bulk PBMC T cells (not recorded which). The receptors stem from a woman between 45 and 65 years old in good health.

J is TRBJ2-2 and V is TRBV5-5. Looked up from germline, CDR1 is SGHKS and CDR2 is YYEKEE (reference sequence). CDR3 size: 16 residues. The CDR3 sequence is CASSLRSSLNTGELFF.

The genes are TRBV9 and TRBJ2-3; the TCRdb D gene call, TRBD1, has no DNA to confirm it. From germline, CDR1 is SGDLS and CDR2 YYNGEE. The CDR3 consists of 14 residues. CDR3 amino acids: CASSVTGAADTQYF.

The V and J genes are TRBV5-1 and TRBJ1-1; TCRdb names TRBD1, which stays unverified in the absence of DNA. The CDR3 sequence is 12 residues long. Germline CDR1 is SGHRS and CDR2 is YFSETQ. The CDR3 spells CASSPGDLQAFF.

V and J are TRBV4-1 and TRBJ1-1; the TCRdb D gene call, TRBD1, has no DNA to confirm it. The CDR3 covers 15 residues. The germline V gene has CDR1 MGHRA and CDR2 YSYEKL. CDR3: CASSQDRGPDTEAFF.

The chain joins TRBV3-1 to TRBJ2-5; TCRdb outputs TRBD1, but without DNA this stays unchecked. The CDR3 spans 14 residues. CDR1 and CDR2 (germline): LGHDT, YNNKEL (reference sequence). The CDR3 sequence: CASRHRGISETQYF.

V is TRBV5-1 and J is TRBJ2-1. This CDR3 has 12 residues. Germline values: CDR1 SGHRS, CDR2 YFSETQ. The CDR3 sequence is CASNKANNEQFF.

The gene calls are TRBV29-1 and TRBJ1-2; TCRdb returns TRBD1, unconfirmable since there is no DNA. Germline V gene lookup returns CDR1 SQVTM and CDR2 ANQGSEA. The CDR3 has 11 amino acids. The CDR3 spells CTMIGADGYTF.

The chain couples TRBV11-2 to TRBJ2-1; TCRdb returns TRBD1, unconfirmable since there is no DNA. Germline V gene sequence: CDR1 SGHAT, CDR2 FQNNGV. CDR3 length equals 19 residues. The CDR3 here is CASSLENPVLRGTYNEQFF.

The V gene is TRBV19, the J gene TRBJ1-3. CDR3 length: 14 residues. CDR1 LNHDA and CDR2 SQIVND come from the germline V gene (reference sequence). The CDR3 sequence is CASRTTISGNTIYF.

The chain couples TRBV23-1 to TRBJ2-1; with no DNA, the TCRdb D assignment of TRBD1 cannot be verified. TRBV23-1 is noted as an ORF with a role that remains uncertain. This CDR3 is 15 amino acids long. CDR3: CASSQSGGQYNEQFF.

This chain joins TRBV20-1 and TRBJ2-1; the TCRdb D gene call, TRBD2, has no DNA to confirm it. CDR3 length: 15 amino acids. Germline CDR1 and CDR2: DFQATT and SNEGSKA (reference sequence). Here the CDR3 reads CSATTGTSGLNEQFF.

The chain couples TRBV12-3 or TRBV12-4 to TRBJ1-4; the TCRdb call, TRBD1, lacks DNA for checking. The CDR3 has 16 residues. The CDR3 region is CASRPSLWTGDEKLFF.

The gene calls are TRBV12-3 or TRBV12-4 and TRBJ1-1; the D call of TRBD1 rests on TCRdb alone, since no DNA is present to check it. This CDR3 spans 15 amino acids. The chain's CDR3 is CASSINRGWDTEAFF.

CDR3 amino acids: CASRDRANYGYTF. The gene calls are TRBV19 and TRBJ1-2; TCRdb lists TRBD1, though no DNA is available to test this call. The CDR3 contains 13 residues. Germline V CDR1 and CDR2: LNHDA, SQIVND (reference sequence).

The genes are TRBV5-1 and TRBJ2-5; lacking DNA, the TRBD2 call made by TCRdb goes unchecked. This CDR3 region has 15 residues. The germline gives CDR1 SGHRS, CDR2 YFSETQ. CDR3 sequence reads: CASSSSLGAQGTQYF.